The TCR beta chain described here comes from a study of blood T cell repertoires in COVID-19 (dated by TCRdb to the early 2020s). For the wider study: Collaborator samples came from the United States, Italy and Spain and covered acute and convalescent phases of COVID-19. Subjects who had been exposed to COVID-19, were actively infected with it, or had recovered from it provided the deeply sampled blood TCRbeta repertoires that made up the dataset. A freely available public database, intended as a resource for researchers studying the immune response to SARS-CoV-2, is where the repertoires were released. Sample metadata almost always included a de-identified subject ID, COVID-19 status, age in years and sex. Samples were obtained from the ongoing ImmuneRACE study (first 160 participants) and from over 1,000 subjects provided by 6 global collaborators. Where HLA class I and class II types were available, the types were taken from metadata supplied by the sample provider, not from assay-based typing. The prospective study material was composed of cDNA or gDNA derived from T cells, B-cell-depleted T cells, or PBMCs.

In the prospective study, participants were roughly 18 to 95 years old, resided in 24 geographic areas of the United States, and were enrolled through a virtual design. To assign participants to cohorts, the prospective study relied on clinical history that participants themselves reported in a screening survey and a study questionnaire. Mobile phlebotomists in the prospective study collected whole blood, serum and a nasopharyngeal or oropharyngeal swab from every participant. Prospective study participants could optionally give additional blood draws and questionnaires over an approximately two-month period. Before DNA extraction, prospective study blood samples were shipped either frozen or at room temperature. Measured from the cysteine to the phenylalanine, the CDR3 is 17 residues long. The only DNA kept is the CDR3, 51 bases in frame from the first base. Trimming accounts for 4 bases at V and 1 base at J, while the number of junction bases matched to no gene is 7. The germline V gene sets CDR1 to KGHDR and CDR2 to SFDVKD.

With regard to this clone: Its specific antigen is unknown. Qualities for individual bases were not recorded, and no much larger clone is one base off.

What the authors observed across the whole study: How much clinical and demographic metadata was included differed by source and by participant, and the metadata was provided uncurated.

The immunoSEQ Assay, a bias-controlled multiplex PCR, was used to amplify TCRbeta CDR3 regions from genomic DNA. The paper's data handling went like this. Within the assay, amplification of reference gene primers was used to estimate how many nucleated cells each sample contained. Sequence reads were collapsed and filtered to measure the absolute abundance of every unique TCRbeta CDR3 rearrangement. For each sample, productive Simpson clonality was calculated by taking the square root of Simpson's diversity index across productive rearrangements. TCRdb limited this immuneACCESS table to in-frame rearrangements with V and J called. A share of clones is missing; checked studies link under half to unresolved V genes, and the rest is unexplained. V and J calls and clone size are given by that table; D and trimming were obtained from the DNA. Here the sample has roughly 200,000 clones; roughly 83% occur a single time. The leading ten clones occupy around 6% of the sample.

The sequence was obtained from a man aged 40-55 years with acute COVID-19. Sequences were obtained from PBMCs or T cells enriched from blood (not recorded which). The sequence joins TRBV24-1 to TRBJ2-2; the junction holds 8 bases that match TRBD1. The CDR3 is CATSDYTGGRNTGELFF. In nucleotides, the sequence is TGTGCCACCAGTGACTATACAGGGGGACGGAACACCGGGGAGCTGTTTTTT.